The TCR beta chain described here comes from a study of T cells in Graves' hyperthyroidism and ophthalmopathy (dated by TCRdb to the late 2010s). Regarding the study in general: Peripheral blood samples were taken at initial diagnosis, before any treatment was given. TCR V-J signatures able to tell the groups apart were searched for in a discovery cohort of 90 to 100 patients, of whom over 40 had Graves' ophthalmopathy and around 56 had stable Graves' hyperthyroidism. An independent validation cohort of under 20 hyperthyroidism patients and about 15 patients who later progressed to ophthalmopathy tested prospective prediction of ophthalmopathy. TCR Vbeta CDR3 sequencing of 120 to 150 peripheral blood samples (fewer than 45 ophthalmopathy, under 80 hyperthyroidism and roughly 17 progressor patients) is reported in the paper. For training and testing, the 100 or so patients in the discovery cohort were randomly divided in a 7:3 ratio. Following sampling, methimazole starting at 30 mg daily was given to hyperthyroidism patients, and high-dose intravenous methylprednisolone was given to ophthalmopathy patients. The study also compared thyroid tissue and blood T-cell repertoires from a handful of Graves' hyperthyroidism patients. Broad study findings and their caveats: In validation, progression to ophthalmopathy was predicted by the model with roughly 71% sensitivity and roughly 72% specificity, a median of around 6.5 months before onset. A model built on a 13 V-J signature distinguished ophthalmopathy from stable hyperthyroidism, reaching about 88% sensitivity and around 82% specificity in cross-validation and 80%/75% in testing. No statistical method was used to set the sample size in advance, and investigators knew the group allocation. Blood samples also contained most of the expanded thyroid clonotypes (frequency above 0.001), which suggests that blood repertoires may reflect thyroid immune responses.

The TCR beta CDR3 regions were amplified from the RNA transcripts. The TCR CDR3 was subjected to a first round of RT-PCR using the HTBI primer set and the Qiagen OneStep RT-PCR kit. Libraries were constructed in a second round of multiplex PCR, after which size selection and purification were performed. Sequencing of the libraries was done on an Illumina HiSeq2000 using paired-end 100 bp reads. As for the authors' bioinformatics: SOAPnuke was used to process the raw data, throwing out any read that contained adapters or uncalled bases, had a mean Phred below 15, or lacked an exact constant-primer or identifier match. COPE v1.2.5 was used to merge high-quality paired reads, and clonotypes were defined as unique nucleotide sequences. MiTCR v1.1 was used to align the clonotypes against IMGT TRBV, TRBD and TRBJ reference segments. The analysis included only V-J combinations with a frequency above 0.0001, which together covered around 99% of the repertoires. The TCS score was defined as the ratio of F50 (clonal expansion) to E x V (chaos), calculated using BLOSUM62-based TCRdist between CDR3 peptides within each V-J. Welch's t-statistics and random forest reduced 500 to 550 V-J features to 10 to 15, which were used in a naive Bayes classifier (R e1071). The raw public reads went through TCRdb reprocessing: fastp at Q25, MiXCR clone calling, in-frame beta chains kept. Rows merge per CDR3 protein into single entries with the most common DNA and genes. TCRdb's processing, not the authors' own work, is the source of the V and J calls. The sample table holds about 350,000 distinct CDR3 sequences, of which more than 11% were seen once. The top ten clones comprise approximately 25% of the sample.

This clonotype was seen only a few times. It lacks a known antigen. No qualities accompany the bases; no much larger clone lies one base away. Graves' hyperthyroidism was defined as stable when no progression to ophthalmopathy occurred over 18 months of follow-up. Hyperthyroidism patients were aged 18 to 65 years and newly diagnosed, with disease duration of less than 2 months. Any patient with an uncontrolled infection, another autoimmune disease, pregnancy or lactation was excluded. Clinical symptoms, serum thyroxine and TRAb, thyroid ultrasound, and orbital computed tomography formed the basis for the diagnoses. PBMCs were isolated from about 9 ml of fresh peripheral blood by Ficoll-Paque density gradient centrifugation. Total RNA was extracted using Trizol reagent, and RNA quality was assessed on an Agilent 2100 Bioanalyzer. The sequence was obtained from a woman aged 25 to 39 with Graves' hyperthyroidism. The sample was blood.

At the DNA level, the sequence is TGTGCCAGCAGTAAAACTAGCGTCGGGAATGAGCAGTTCTTC. This is translated as CASSKTSVGNEQFF. The V and J genes are TRBV25-1 and TRBJ2-1, with 7 bases matching TRBD2. As encoded in the germline V gene, CDR1 is MGHDK while CDR2 is SYGVNS. There are 14 amino acids in the CDR3, from cysteine to phenylalanine inclusive. Left in the record is the CDR3 DNA by itself, 42 bases read in frame from the first base. Trimming leaves V shorter by 5 bases and J shorter by 7 bases, with the junction holding 8 bases beyond the gene matches.